Listed below are T cell receptor beta chains from one sample, sequenced in a study of cytomegalovirus exposure and HLA in healthy donors. Repertoires were generated with immunoSEQ multiplex PCR, while TCRdb's copy carries only in-frame clones and drops some. The sample includes about 160,000 clones. The sequenced material came from PBMCs. All receptors derive from a woman aged 60-75 years in good health and CMV-seronegative. Both conserved end residues are part of each CDR3. A D gene is named only where the DNA matches it firmly.

V gene: TRBV9; D gene: TRBD1; J gene: TRBJ2-6; CDR3 protein: CASSGKDRESSGANVLTF; CDR3 DNA: TGTGCCAGCAGCGGGAAGGACAGGGAAAGCTCTGGGGCCAACGTCCTGACTTTC
V gene: TRBV21-1; D gene: -; J gene: TRBJ1-5; CDR3 protein: CASSPLGATGGCQPQHF; CDR3 DNA: TGTGCCAGCAGCCCGCTGGGAGCGACAGGGGGTTGTCAGCCCCAGCATTTT
V gene: TRBV18; D gene: TRBD1; J gene: TRBJ2-1; CDR3 protein: CASSPGQGAYNEQFF; CDR3 DNA: TGTGCCAGCTCACCGGGACAGGGAGCCTACAATGAGCAGTTCTTC
V gene: TRBV7-9; D gene: -; J gene: TRBJ2-7; CDR3 protein: CASSPQTSSYEQYF; CDR3 DNA: TGTGCCAGCAGCCCTCAAACTTCAAGCTACGAGCAGTACTTC
V gene: TRBV4-2; D gene: -; J gene: TRBJ2-7; CDR3 protein: CASSQVKQTGNEQYF; CDR3 DNA: TGTGCCAGCAGCCAAGTTAAGCAGACAGGCAACGAGCAGTACTTC
V gene: TRBV7-6; D gene: -; J gene: TRBJ2-3; CDR3 protein: CASSTRTRVRGTDTQYF; CDR3 DNA: TGTGCCAGCAGCACCCGGACGAGGGTTCGGGGCACAGATACGCAGTATTTT
V gene: TRBV5-1; D gene: TRBD2; J gene: TRBJ2-1; CDR3 protein: CASSLVTSGGNEQFF; CDR3 DNA: TGCGCCAGCAGCTTGGTGACTAGCGGAGGCAATGAGCAGTTCTTC
V gene: TRBV7-6; D gene: TRBD2; J gene: TRBJ2-1; CDR3 protein: CASSGTSAWGNEQFF; CDR3 DNA: TGTGCCAGCTCTGGGACTAGCGCTTGGGGCAATGAGCAGTTCTTC
V gene: TRBV9; D gene: -; J gene: TRBJ1-4; CDR3 protein: CASSVHPRTNEKLFF; CDR3 DNA: TGTGCCAGCAGCGTTCATCCTCGGACTAATGAAAAACTGTTTTTT
V gene: TRBV7-2; D gene: TRBD2; J gene: TRBJ2-7; CDR3 protein: CASSPRAGSYEQYF; CDR3 DNA: TGTGCCAGCAGCCCTAGAGCGGGGTCCTACGAGCAGTACTTC